Below, one T cell receptor (beta chain) is given with its context. Its cognate antigen is unknown. A single base separates this from a much larger clone, so it may be a read error. Amplification of TCR beta used genomic DNA extracted from peripheral blood. The germline V and J ends were trimmed by 6 bases and 1 base, with 11 bases remaining between them. The CDR3 contains 14 residues. This entry is derived from a study of T cell repertoires in aging, cancer and after chemotherapy. About the research overall: Donor ages fell into six groups from 30 or younger up to 70 or older. Paired samples before and after chemotherapy came from glioblastoma patients receiving temozolomide-based therapy. The full dataset contained several million TCR reads. General study results and limits: In each cancer cohort, median generation probability increased across chemotherapy, suggesting thymic output rebounded.

A mixed TRB-A/B primer pool amplified rearranged TRB by multiplex touch-down PCR. TCRdb passed the multiplex PCR reads through MiXCR, listing each CDR3 protein once. The sample holds 5,300 or so distinct CDR3 sequences, roughly a quarter seen once. The receptor comes from a human donor with a solid tumor. The chain links TRBV12-3 or TRBV12-4 to TRBJ2-3, with a weak D call TRBD1 (6 bases). The specimen sequenced was blood. In nucleotides, the CDR3 is TGTGCCAGCAGACAGGGCCCTGGCACAGATACGCAGTATTTT. Translated, it gives CASRQGPGTDTQYF.